This TCR beta chain was found in a study of beta chain features in type 1 diabetes (dated by TCRdb to between 2017 and 2018). Context from the whole study: Mean age, gender distribution, total cell number and subset yield did not differ between patients and healthy donors. Regulatory and stem cell-like memory subsets were isolated from only 8 patients and about eight healthy donors, whereas naive and central memory subsets came from all 30 or so donors. In the study, TCRB repertoires of sorted circulating CD4+ T cell subsets from recently diagnosed type 1 diabetes patients were compared with those of matched healthy donors. Across all samples, 107,917,701 sorted cells were examined, and cell number per subset correlated strongly with RNA yield.

Points the paper makes about the study in general: PCR might favor shorter templates, but patient and control samples were amplified and corrected together, so any skew would affect both groups equally. The naive, central memory and regulatory TCRB repertoires appeared to resemble one another more closely among patients than among healthy donors. Patients with type 1 diabetes made fewer insertions and deleted more nucleotides at VDJ recombination sites, implying thymic rearrangement abnormalities. Because cDNA was sequenced instead of genomic DNA, activated cells with high expression could be over-represented, although the groups did not differ in activation or CD3 levels. Type 1 diabetes patients showed a moderate but significant shortening of TCRB CDR3 length in all four CD4+ subsets. Because small numbers of individuals were included in the HLA sub-analyses, any influence of HLA type on TCRB rearrangement was left unresolved.

Each donor gave one peripheral blood draw, about 110 mL on average, collected into heparinised tubes. Naive, central memory, regulatory and stem cell-like memory CD4+ T cells were sorted on a BD FACSAria II using a panel including CD45RO, CCR7, CD25, CD127, CD95 and CD27. Every sorted population had a purity above 95%. PBMCs were separated immediately by Lymphoprep density gradient centrifugation and were stained directly, without being cultured. So that batch effects would be minimized, each experiment stained and sorted samples in pairs, pairing one healthy donor with one patient. Worth noting for this clone: Its binding antigen is unknown. No much larger clonotype is one base removed from it; base qualities were not supplied.

The CDR3 runs 12 amino acids, cysteine and phenylalanine included. Of the read, only the CDR3 DNA is kept; its 36 bases are in frame from base 1. CDR1 ENHRY and CDR2 SYGVKD were looked up in the germline V gene. V is reduced by 6 bases and J by 7 bases, leaving a spacing of 11 bases between them. The entire isolated RNA was reverse transcribed using the High Capacity cDNA Reverse Transcription Kit, and thus expressed TCRB transcripts were sequenced. Deep immunoSEQ sequencing was applied to naive, central memory and regulatory T cell samples, giving an average of about 3.57 million total reads per sample. Sorted cells were lysed in RLT buffer and RNA was extracted with DNase-treated RNeasy Micro or Mini kits, depending on cell number. Each cell subset was processed separately to prevent cross-contamination, with patient and healthy donor samples processed together. The immunoSEQ multiplex PCR was used to amplify TCRB sequences from cDNA, generating 87-bp fragments that spanned the CDR3 region. Amplicons were sequenced on the Illumina HiSeq platform. On the study's bioinformatics: Synthetic template baselines were used to correct PCR bias computationally, reads within Hamming distance 2 were collapsed, and singletons that could not be merged were discarded. Reads were aligned to IMGT to assign V, D and J genes, CDR3 length, and insertions or deletions at six rearrangement sites. Clonotype counts were normalized to sorted cell number within each subset before computing true diversity and Gini coefficients with the tcR R package. The overlap coefficient, calculated on TCRB nucleotide sequences, was used to quantify repertoire sharing. Out-of-frame TCRB sequences from naive cells were analyzed to stand in for the pre-selection repertoire. The source is immuneACCESS, and TCRdb retained only in-frame sequences with V and J called. Part of the clones is not carried over; for the studies checked, unresolved V genes explain less than half of this, and the remainder is unexplained. V and J calls and clone size come straight from that table; D and trimming were deduced from the DNA. This sample holds 450,000 to 550,000 clones; 30% were observed only once. About 0.065% of the sample is in the top ten clones.

Sequenced sample: naive CD4+ T cells from blood. Sample cell subset or site, as interpreted from the label and publication: true naive CD4+ T cells. The TCR sequence derives from a man younger than 30 in good health. The rearrangement joined TRBV10-3 to TRBJ2-3; a weak D assignment points to TRBD1 (6 bases agree). Read as DNA, the sequence is TGTGCCATCAGCCGGACAGATTATACGCAGTATTTT. Its coded protein is CAISRTDYTQYF.